The source of this T cell receptor beta chain is a study of blood T cell repertoires in COVID-19. Data came from immunoSEQ multiplex PCR; TCRdb stores just in-frame clones and leaves some out. The table records roughly 200,000 clones, around 86% of them present only once. With V trimmed by 0 bases and J by 7 bases, 3 bases remained unmatched. The CDR3 has 14 amino acids. Germline V lookup: CDR1 LGHDT, CDR2 YNNKEL (reference sequence). The sequence was collected from a man between 35 and 55 years old with acute or convalescent COVID-19. This rearrangement joins TRBV3-1 (or the pseudogene TRBV3-2) to TRBJ1-5, with 7 bases that match TRBD1. Input material: peripheral blood. CDR3 amino acids: CASSQDRGRQPQHF. CDR3 sequence (DNA): TGTGCCAGCAGCCAAGACAGGGGGAGGCAGCCCCAGCATTTT.